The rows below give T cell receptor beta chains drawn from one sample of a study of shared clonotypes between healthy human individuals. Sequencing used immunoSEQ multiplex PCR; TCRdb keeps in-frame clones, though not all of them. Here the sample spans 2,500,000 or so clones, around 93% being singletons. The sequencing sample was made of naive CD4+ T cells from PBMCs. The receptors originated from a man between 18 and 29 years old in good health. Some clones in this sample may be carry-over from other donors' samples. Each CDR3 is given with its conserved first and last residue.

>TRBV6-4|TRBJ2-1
CASSREPLRPEQFF
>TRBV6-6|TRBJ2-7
CASSYVGGQGLNEQYF
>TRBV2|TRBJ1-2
CASSQQGYGDYTF
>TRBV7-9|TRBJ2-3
CASSHRGGGDTQYF
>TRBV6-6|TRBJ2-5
CASSYRGEETQYF
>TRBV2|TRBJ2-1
CASTDRGRQFF
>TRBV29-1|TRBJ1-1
CSARTGAEAFF
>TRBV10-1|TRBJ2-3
CAIAWGGTYTQYF
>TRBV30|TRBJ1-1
CAWSPENTEAFF
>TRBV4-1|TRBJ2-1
CASSQEGPGDEQFF
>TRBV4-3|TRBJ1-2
CASSGRDSNYGYTF
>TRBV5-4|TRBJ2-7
CASSLAPGLAGPNYEQYF
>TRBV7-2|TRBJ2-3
CASSSGLAGIIDTQYF
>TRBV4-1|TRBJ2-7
CASSRQEDPNYEQYF
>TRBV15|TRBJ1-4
CATSRVNEKLFF